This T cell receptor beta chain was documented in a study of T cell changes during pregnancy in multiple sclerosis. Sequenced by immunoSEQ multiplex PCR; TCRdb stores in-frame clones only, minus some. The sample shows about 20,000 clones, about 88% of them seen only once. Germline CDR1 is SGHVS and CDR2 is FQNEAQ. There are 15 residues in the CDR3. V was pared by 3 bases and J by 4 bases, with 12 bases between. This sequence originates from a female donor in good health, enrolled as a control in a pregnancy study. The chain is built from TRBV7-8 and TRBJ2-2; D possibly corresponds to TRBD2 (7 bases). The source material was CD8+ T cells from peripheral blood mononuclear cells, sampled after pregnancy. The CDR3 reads CASSFGGGLTGELFF. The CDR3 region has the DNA TGTGCCAGCAGCTTTGGGGGGGGGCTCACCGGGGAGCTGTTTTTT.